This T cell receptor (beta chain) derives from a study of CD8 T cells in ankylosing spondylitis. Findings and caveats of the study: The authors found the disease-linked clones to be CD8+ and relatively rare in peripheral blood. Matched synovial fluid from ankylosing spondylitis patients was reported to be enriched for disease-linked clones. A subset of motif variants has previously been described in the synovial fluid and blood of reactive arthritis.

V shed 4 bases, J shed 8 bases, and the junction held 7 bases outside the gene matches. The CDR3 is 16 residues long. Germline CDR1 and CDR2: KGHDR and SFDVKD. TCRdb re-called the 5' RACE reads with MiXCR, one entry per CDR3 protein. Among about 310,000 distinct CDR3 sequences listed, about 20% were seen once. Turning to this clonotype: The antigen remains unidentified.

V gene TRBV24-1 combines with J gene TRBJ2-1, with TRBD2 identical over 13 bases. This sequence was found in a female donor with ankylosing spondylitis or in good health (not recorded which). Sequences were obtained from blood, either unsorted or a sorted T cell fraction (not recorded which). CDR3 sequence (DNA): TGTGCCACCAGTGACCACGGGACTAGCGGGACGGATGAGCAGTTCTTC. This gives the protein CATSDHGTSGTDEQFF.